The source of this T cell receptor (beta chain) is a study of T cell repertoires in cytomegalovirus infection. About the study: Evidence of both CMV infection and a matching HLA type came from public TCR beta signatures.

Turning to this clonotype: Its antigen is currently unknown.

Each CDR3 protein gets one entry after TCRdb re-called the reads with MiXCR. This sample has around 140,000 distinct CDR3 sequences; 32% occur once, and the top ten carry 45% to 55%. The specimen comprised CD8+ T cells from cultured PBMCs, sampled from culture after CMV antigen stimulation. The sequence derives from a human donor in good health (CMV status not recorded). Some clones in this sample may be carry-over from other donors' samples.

DNA of the CDR3: TGCAGTGCTAGAGATCCGGGACAGAGGATAGAGACCCAGTACTTC. It translates to CSARDPGQRIETQYF. This sequence joins TRBV20-1 and TRBJ2-5, with TRBD1 matching 7 bases. The ends lost 0 bases at V and 4 bases at J; junction bases unmatched: 8. CDR1 is DFQATT and CDR2 is SNEGSKA in the germline V gene (reference sequence). The CDR3 totals 15 residues.